This record covers a single TCR beta chain. Which antigen it targets is not known. No much larger clonotype is one base removed from it; base qualities were not supplied. TCR beta CDR3 regions were amplified from RNA transcripts. The TCR CDR3 was subjected to a first round of RT-PCR using the HTBI primer set and the Qiagen OneStep RT-PCR kit. Libraries were constructed in a second round of multiplex PCR, after which size selection and purification were carried out. Libraries were sequenced paired-end with 100 bp reads on an Illumina HiSeq2000. As for the authors' bioinformatics: SOAPnuke was used to process the raw data, throwing out any read that contained adapters or uncalled bases, had a mean Phred below 15, or lacked an exact constant-primer or identifier match. COPE v1.2.5 was used to merge high-quality paired reads, and clonotypes were defined as unique nucleotide sequences. MiTCR v1.1 was used to align clonotypes to the IMGT TRBV, TRBD and TRBJ reference segments. Only V-J combinations with frequency above 0.0001, covering 99.2% of repertoires, were analysed. The TCS score was defined as the ratio of F50 (clonal expansion) to E x V (chaos), calculated using BLOSUM62-based TCRdist between CDR3 peptides within each V-J. Welch's t-statistics and random forest reduced roughly 540 V-J features to some 14, which were used in a naive Bayes classifier (R e1071). TCRdb ran its own pipeline on the public reads, namely fastp trimming at Q25 and MiXCR clone calling, and kept in-frame beta chains. Entries are consolidated by CDR3 protein sequence, retaining the most common genes and DNA. Clone size and V and J calls follow TCRdb, not the original study. For this sample there are more than 550,000 distinct CDR3 sequences; 18% appear just once. The ten most abundant clones make up 16% of the sample.

CDR1 and CDR2 are read off the germline V gene as MDHEN and SYDVKM. The CDR3 contains 18 residues, cysteine and phenylalanine counted. Kept here is only the CDR3 DNA, which spans 54 bases and is read in frame from base 1. Clipping removes 2 bases from V and 4 bases from J, with 14 as the unmatched junction base count. This specimen belongs to a study of T cells in Graves' hyperthyroidism and ophthalmopathy (dated by TCRdb to the late 2010s). Broadly, across the study: Peripheral blood samples were taken at initial diagnosis, before any treatment was given. TCR Vbeta CDR3 sequencing of 120 to 150 peripheral blood samples (fewer than 45 ophthalmopathy, about 80 hyperthyroidism and around 17 progressor patients) is reported in the paper. The roughly 100 discovery patients were randomly divided into training and test sets at a 7:3 ratio. The study also compared thyroid tissue and blood T-cell repertoires from five or six Graves' hyperthyroidism patients. TCR V-J signatures able to tell the groups apart were searched for in a discovery cohort of some 97 patients, of whom over 40 had Graves' ophthalmopathy and 55 to 65 had stable Graves' hyperthyroidism. Following sampling, methimazole starting at 30 mg daily was given to hyperthyroidism patients, and high-dose intravenous methylprednisolone was given to ophthalmopathy patients. Whether ophthalmopathy could be predicted prospectively was tested in an independent validation cohort made up of some 20 hyperthyroidism patients plus 17 patients who later progressed to ophthalmopathy.

Overall study results and their limits: Most expanded thyroid clonotypes (frequency above 0.001) were also detected in blood, a finding suggesting that blood repertoires may reflect thyroid immune responses. No statistical method was used to set the sample size in advance, and investigators knew the group allocation. Ophthalmopathy was separated from stable hyperthyroidism by a 13 V-J signature model, with 85% to 90% sensitivity and about 81% specificity obtained in cross-validation and 80%/75% obtained in testing. In validation, the model predicted progression to ophthalmopathy with around 71% sensitivity and approximately 78% specificity, a median of around six months before onset.

Hyperthyroidism patients were newly diagnosed, had a disease duration of under 2 months, and were aged 18 to 65 years. The study excluded patients with uncontrolled infections, other autoimmune diseases, pregnancy or lactation. Diagnoses relied on clinical symptoms, serum thyroxine and TRAb, thyroid ultrasound and orbital computed tomography. Blood from progressor patients was drawn when they were first diagnosed with hyperthyroidism, before any ophthalmopathy symptoms appeared. PBMCs were separated from roughly 10 ml of fresh peripheral blood using Ficoll-Paque density gradient centrifugation. Patients classed as progressors first received a Graves' hyperthyroidism diagnosis and then went on to develop ophthalmopathy during follow-up. Total RNA was extracted using Trizol reagent, and RNA quality was assessed on an Agilent 2100 Bioanalyzer.

The sequenced material came from blood. The chain is assembled from TRBV28 and TRBJ1-5, and 7 junctional nucleotides match TRBD1. This TCR came from a woman aged 50 to 65 with Graves' hyperthyroidism that later progressed to Graves' ophthalmopathy. CDR3 reads: CASSLGPSQGTVNQPQHF. The sequence in DNA is TGTGCCAGCAGTTTAGGACCTTCGCAGGGGACAGTAAATCAGCCCCAGCATTTT. The full variable domain, with segments outside the CDR3 supplied by the reference TRBV28 and TRBJ1-5 proteins, appears as DVKVTQSSRYLVKRTGEKVFLECVQDMDHENMFWYRQDPGLGLRLIYFSYDVKMKEKGDIPEGYSVSREKKERFSLILESASTNQTSMYLCASSLGPSQGTVNQPQHFGDGTRLSIL.